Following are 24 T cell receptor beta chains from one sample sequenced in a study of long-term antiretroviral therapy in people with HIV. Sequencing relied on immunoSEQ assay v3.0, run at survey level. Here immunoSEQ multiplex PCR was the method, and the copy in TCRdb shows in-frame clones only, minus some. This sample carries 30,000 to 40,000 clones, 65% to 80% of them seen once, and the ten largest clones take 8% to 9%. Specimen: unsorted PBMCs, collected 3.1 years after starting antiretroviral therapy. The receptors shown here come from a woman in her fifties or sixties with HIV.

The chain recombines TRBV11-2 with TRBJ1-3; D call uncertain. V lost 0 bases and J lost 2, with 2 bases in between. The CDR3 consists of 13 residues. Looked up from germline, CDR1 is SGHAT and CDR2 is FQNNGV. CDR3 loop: CASSLEAGNTIYF. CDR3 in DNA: TGTGCCAGCAGCTTAGAGGCTGGAAACACCATATATTTT.

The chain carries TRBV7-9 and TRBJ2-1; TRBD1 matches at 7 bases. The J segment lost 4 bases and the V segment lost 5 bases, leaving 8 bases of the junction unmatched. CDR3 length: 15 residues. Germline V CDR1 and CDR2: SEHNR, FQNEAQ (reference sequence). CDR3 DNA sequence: TGTGCCAGCAGCCCCGACCTGGACAGGTACAATGAGCAGTTCTTC. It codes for CASSPDLDRYNEQFF.

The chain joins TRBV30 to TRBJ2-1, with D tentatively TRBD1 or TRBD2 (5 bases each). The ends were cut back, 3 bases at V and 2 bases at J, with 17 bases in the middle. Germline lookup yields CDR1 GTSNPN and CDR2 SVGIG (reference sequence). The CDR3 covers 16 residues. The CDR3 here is CAWSLRDRMTYNEQFF. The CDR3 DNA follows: TGTGCCTGGAGCCTACGGGACCGCATGACCTACAATGAGCAGTTCTTC. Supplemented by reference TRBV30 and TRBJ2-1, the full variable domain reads SQTIHQWPATLVQPVGSPLSLECTVEGTSNPNLYWYRQAAGRGLQLLFYSVGIGQISSEVPQNLSASRPQDRQFILSSKKLLLSDSGFYLCAWSLRDRMTYNEQFFGPGTRLTVL.

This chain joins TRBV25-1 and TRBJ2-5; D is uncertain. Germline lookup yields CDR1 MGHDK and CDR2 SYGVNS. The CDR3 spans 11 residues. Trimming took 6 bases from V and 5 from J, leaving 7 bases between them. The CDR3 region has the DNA TGTGCCAGCAGGGTATGGGAGACCCAGTACTTC. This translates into CASRVWETQYF.

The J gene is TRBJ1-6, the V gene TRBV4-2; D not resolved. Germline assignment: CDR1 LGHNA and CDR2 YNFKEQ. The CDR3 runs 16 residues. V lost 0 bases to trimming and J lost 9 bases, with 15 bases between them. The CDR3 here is CASSQDEASRGSPLHF. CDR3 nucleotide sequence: TGTGCCAGCAGCCAAGATGAAGCAAGCCGGGGTTCACCCCTCCACTTT.

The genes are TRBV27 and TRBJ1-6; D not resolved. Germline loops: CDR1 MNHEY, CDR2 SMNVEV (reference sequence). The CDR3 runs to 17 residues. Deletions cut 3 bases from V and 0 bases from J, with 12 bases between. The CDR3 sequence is CASSFSGMSSYNSPLHF. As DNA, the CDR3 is TGTGCCAGCAGTTTTTCGGGCATGAGCTCCTATAATTCACCCCTCCACTTT.

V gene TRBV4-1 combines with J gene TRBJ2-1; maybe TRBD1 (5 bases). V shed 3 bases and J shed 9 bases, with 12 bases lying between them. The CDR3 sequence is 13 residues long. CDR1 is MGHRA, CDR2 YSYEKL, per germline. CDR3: CASSHGAWGEQFF. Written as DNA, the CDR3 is TGCGCCAGCAGCCATGGGGCGTGGGGTGAGCAGTTCTTC.

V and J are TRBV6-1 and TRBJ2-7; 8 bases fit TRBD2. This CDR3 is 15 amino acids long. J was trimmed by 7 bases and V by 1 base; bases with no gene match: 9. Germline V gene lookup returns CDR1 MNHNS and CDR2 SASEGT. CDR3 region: CASSEGGGGREEQYV. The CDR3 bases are TGTGCCAGCAGTGAAGGGGGCGGGGGGCGCGAAGAGCAGTACGTC.

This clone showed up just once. As DNA, the CDR3 is TGTGCCAGCAGTTACTTGGGACTCGAGGCACCCGGGGAGCTGTTTTTT. This gives the protein CASSYLGLEAPGELFF. J is TRBJ2-2 and V is TRBV6-6; D perhaps matches TRBD2 (6 bases). The ends were cut back, 1 base at V and 6 bases at J, with 15 bases in the middle. Per the germline V gene, CDR1 is MNHNY and CDR2 is SVGAGI (reference sequence). This CDR3 is built from 16 residues.

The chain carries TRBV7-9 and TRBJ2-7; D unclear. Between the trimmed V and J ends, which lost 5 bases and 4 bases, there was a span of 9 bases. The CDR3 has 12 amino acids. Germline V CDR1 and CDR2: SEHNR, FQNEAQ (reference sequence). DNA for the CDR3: TGTGCCAGCAGCCCCGATACGTACGAGCAGTACGTC. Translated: CASSPDTYEQYV.

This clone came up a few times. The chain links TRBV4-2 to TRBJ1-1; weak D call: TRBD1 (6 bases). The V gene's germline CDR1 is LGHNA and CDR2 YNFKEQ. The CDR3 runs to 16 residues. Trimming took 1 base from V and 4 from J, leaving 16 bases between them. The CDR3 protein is CASSQVGSTGTTEAFF. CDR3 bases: TGTGCCAGCAGCCAAGTTGGGTCTACAGGGACCACTGAAGCTTTCTTT.

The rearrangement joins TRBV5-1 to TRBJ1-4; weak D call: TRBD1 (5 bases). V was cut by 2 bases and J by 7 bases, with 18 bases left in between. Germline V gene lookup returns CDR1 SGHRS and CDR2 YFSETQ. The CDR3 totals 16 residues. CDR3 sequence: CASSLGARLGSEKLFF. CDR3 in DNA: TGCGCCAGCAGCTTAGGGGCTCGTTTGGGCAGTGAAAAACTGTTTTTT.

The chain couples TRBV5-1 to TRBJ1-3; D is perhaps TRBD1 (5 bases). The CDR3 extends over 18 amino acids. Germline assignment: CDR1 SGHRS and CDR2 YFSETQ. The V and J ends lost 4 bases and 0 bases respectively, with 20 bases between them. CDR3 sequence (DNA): TGCGCCAGCAGCCCCCAGGGCAGTTCCTCTATCTCTGGAAACACCATATATTTT. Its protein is CASSPQGSSSISGNTIYF.

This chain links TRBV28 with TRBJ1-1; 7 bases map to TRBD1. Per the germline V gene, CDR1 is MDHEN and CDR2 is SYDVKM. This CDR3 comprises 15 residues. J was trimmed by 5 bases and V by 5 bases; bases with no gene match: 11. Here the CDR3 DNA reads TGTGCCAGCAGTCCAAGTGAAGGGGGCCGGACTGAAGCTTTCTTT. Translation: CASSPSEGGRTEAFF.

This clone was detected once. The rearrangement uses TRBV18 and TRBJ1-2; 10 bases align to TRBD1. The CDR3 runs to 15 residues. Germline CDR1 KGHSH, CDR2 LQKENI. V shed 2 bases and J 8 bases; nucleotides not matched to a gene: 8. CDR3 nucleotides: TGTGCCAGCTCACCAAGCTTCGACAGGGGGCTGGGCTACACCTTC. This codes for CASSPSFDRGLGYTF.

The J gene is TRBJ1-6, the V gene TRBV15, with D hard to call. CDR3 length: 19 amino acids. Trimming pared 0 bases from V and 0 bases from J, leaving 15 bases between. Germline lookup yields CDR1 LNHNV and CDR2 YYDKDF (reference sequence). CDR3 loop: CATSRDKGLVSSYNSPLHF. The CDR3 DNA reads TGTGCCACCAGCAGAGACAAGGGTCTGGTTAGCTCCTATAATTCACCCCTCCACTTT.

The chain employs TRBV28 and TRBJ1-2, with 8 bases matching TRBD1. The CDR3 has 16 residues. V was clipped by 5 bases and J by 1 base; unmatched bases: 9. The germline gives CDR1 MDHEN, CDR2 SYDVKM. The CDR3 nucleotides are TGTGCCAGCAGTCTCGGACAGGGACCCGATAACTATGGCTACACCTTC. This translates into CASSLGQGPDNYGYTF.

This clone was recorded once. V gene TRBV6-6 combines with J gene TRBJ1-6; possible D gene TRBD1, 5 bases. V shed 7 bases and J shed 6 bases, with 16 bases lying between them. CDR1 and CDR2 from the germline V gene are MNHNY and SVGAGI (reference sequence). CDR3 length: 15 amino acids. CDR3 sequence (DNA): TGTGCCAGCACTGAGGGCGGGAGGGGTAATTCACCCCTCCACTTT. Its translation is CASTEGGRGNSPLHF.

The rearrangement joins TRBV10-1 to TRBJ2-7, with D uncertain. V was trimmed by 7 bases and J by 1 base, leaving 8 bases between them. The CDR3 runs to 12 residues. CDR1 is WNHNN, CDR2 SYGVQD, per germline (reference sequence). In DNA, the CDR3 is TGCGCCAGCAAAAAGCGTTCCTACGAGCAGTACGTC. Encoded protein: CASKKRSYEQYV.

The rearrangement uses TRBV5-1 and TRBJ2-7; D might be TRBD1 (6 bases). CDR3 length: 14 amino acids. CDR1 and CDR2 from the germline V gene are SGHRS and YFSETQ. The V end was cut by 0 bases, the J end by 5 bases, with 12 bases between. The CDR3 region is CASSLGPRGDEQYF. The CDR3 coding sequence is TGCGCCAGCAGCTTGGGCCCCAGGGGAGACGAGCAGTACTTC.

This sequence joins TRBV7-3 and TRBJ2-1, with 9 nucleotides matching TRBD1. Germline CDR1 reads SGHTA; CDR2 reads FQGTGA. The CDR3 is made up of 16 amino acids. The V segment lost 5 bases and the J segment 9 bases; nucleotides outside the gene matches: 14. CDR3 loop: CASSREGQGGVLEQFF. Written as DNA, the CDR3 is TGTGCCAGCAGCAGAGAGGGACAGGGTGGGGTCCTTGAGCAGTTCTTC.

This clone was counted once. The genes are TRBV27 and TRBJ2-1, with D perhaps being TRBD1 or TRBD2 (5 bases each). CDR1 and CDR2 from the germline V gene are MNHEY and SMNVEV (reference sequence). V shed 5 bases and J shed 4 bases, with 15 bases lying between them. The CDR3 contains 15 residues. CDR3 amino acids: CASSPPGTAYNEQFF. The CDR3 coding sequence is TGTGCCAGCAGTCCCCCCGGGACGGCATACAATGAGCAGTTCTTC.

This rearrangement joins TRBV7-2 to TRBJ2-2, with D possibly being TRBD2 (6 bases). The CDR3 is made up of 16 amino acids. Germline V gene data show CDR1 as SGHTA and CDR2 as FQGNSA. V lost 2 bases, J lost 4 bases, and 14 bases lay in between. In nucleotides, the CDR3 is TGTGCCAGCAGCTTACGGAGGGTCCGGGGCACCGGGGAGCTGTTTTTT. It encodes CASSLRRVRGTGELFF.

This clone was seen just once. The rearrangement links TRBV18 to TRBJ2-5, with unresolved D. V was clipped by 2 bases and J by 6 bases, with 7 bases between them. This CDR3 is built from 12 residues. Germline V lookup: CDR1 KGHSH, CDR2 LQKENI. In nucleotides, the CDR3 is TGTGCCAGCTCACCAGAGTTGAAGACCCAGTACTTC. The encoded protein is CASSPELKTQYF.